This T cell receptor beta chain was recorded in a study of blood T cell repertoires in COVID-19. Study as a whole: Donors in the United States, Italy and Spain gave samples during acute or convalescent COVID-19. PBMCs, B-cell-depleted T cells, or T cells were the source of the cDNA or gDNA that made up the material.

Study processing details: Quantification of nucleated cells was approximated via reference gene primer amplification. TCRdb keeps only in-frame clones here, not all; method: immunoSEQ multiplex PCR. V and J calls and clone size are copied from that table; D and trimming were computed from the DNA. The data contain some 150,000 clones, less than 90% of them seen just once; the ten biggest clones take up 2.4%. The length of the CDR3 is 14 residues. V lost 2 bases to trimming and J lost 7 bases, with 9 bases between them. Germline V lookup: CDR1 SGHAT, CDR2 FQDESV (reference sequence). This clonotype was sampled from a woman in her 70s with acute or convalescent COVID-19. The chain carries TRBV11-1 and TRBJ1-6; unclear D gene. The sequencing input was peripheral blood. This CDR3 reads CASSLFRGNSPLHF. CDR3 DNA: TGTGCCAGCAGCTTATTTCGAGGGAATTCACCCCTCCACTTT.